The rows below give T cell receptor beta chains drawn from one sample of a study of T-cell memory formation after mild COVID-19. Each CDR3 protein gets one entry after TCRdb re-called the 5' RACE reads with MiXCR. The repertoire holds about 200,000 distinct CDR3 sequences, 9.5% seen once, with 3.5% in the top ten. Sequencing was done on a sample of PBMCs or a T cell subset sorted from them (not recorded which). Receptors originate from a man in his late teens or twenties who had mild COVID-19 (a few samples of this study predate the infection). Cell type and time point are not known. The CDR3 runs from the conserved cysteine through the conserved F or W. The D gene is left open where the match is weak. Not every row has a clone size; where given, it reads once, few, many or a size class.

V	D	size	J	CDR3	DNA
TRBV12-3/TRBV12-4	.	few	TRBJ1-2	CASSLYRVDYGYTF	TGTGCCAGCAGTCTCTACCGGGTTGACTATGGCTACACCTTC
TRBV6-6	TRBD1	many	TRBJ2-6	CASSLAGTGRSGANVLTF	TGTGCCAGCAGTCTGGCCGGGACAGGGCGGTCTGGGGCCAACGTCCTGACTTTC
TRBV12-3/TRBV12-4	TRBD1	.	TRBJ1-2	CASRQGRDGYTF	TGTGCCAGCAGACAGGGGAGGGATGGCTACACCTTC
TRBV19	TRBD1	few	TRBJ1-1	CATGTVNTEAFF	TGTGCCACCGGGACAGTTAACACTGAAGCTTTCTTT
TRBV7-3	.	few	TRBJ2-5	CASSALRGPSETQYF	TGTGCCAGCAGCGCCCTCCGGGGCCCGAGCGAGACCCAGTACTTC
TRBV6-1	.	few	TRBJ1-1	CASSDQGIENTEAFF	TGTGCCAGCAGCGACCAGGGTATCGAGAACACTGAAGCTTTCTTT
TRBV5-6	TRBD2	.	TRBJ2-3	CASSFRAGAYTDTQYF	TGTGCCAGCAGCTTTCGAGCGGGGGCCTACACAGATACGCAGTATTTT
TRBV4-1	TRBD1	medium-sized	TRBJ2-3	CASSQEGQATDTQYF	TGCGCCAGCAGCCAAGAGGGACAGGCTACAGATACGCAGTATTTT
TRBV7-3	.	few	TRBJ2-6	CASSLRGVGRNSGANVLTF	TGTGCCAGCAGCTTAAGAGGGGTTGGGCGAAACTCTGGGGCCAACGTCCTGACTTTC
TRBV25-1	.	many	TRBJ2-5	CASSLGTQYF	TGTGCCAGCAGTCTAGGGACCCAGTACTTC
TRBV2	TRBD1	few	TRBJ2-3	CASGQETTDTQYF	TGTGCCAGTGGACAGGAGACCACAGATACGCAGTATTTT